This is a list of T cell receptor beta chains from one sample in a study of a mutant IDH1 vaccine in newly diagnosed glioma. Method: immunoSEQ multiplex PCR; TCRdb's copy keeps in-frame clones and lacks some. The repertoire consists of about 83,000 clones, with around four fifths occurring once and the leading ten covering approximately 5.4%. Antigen specificity for these receptors is unknown. The material sequenced was PBMCs, taken from a glioma patient whose treatment included an IDH1 peptide vaccine. The receptors were sampled from a man aged 35 to 55 with glioma. The CDR3 runs from the conserved cysteine through the conserved F or W. Fields, in order: J gene, V gene, clone size, CDR3 protein. Clone size, where shown, is once, few, many, or a class for clones that have expanded.

TRBJ2-7,TRBV2,NA,CASSELGQGSYEQYF
TRBJ2-3,TRBV7-9,NA,CASSPWAGGTDTQYF
TRBJ2-7,TRBV19,NA,CASSIGGSYEQYF
TRBJ1-1,TRBV7-2,NA,CASTTHLATNTEAFF
TRBJ2-5,TRBV10-2,NA,CASSESVETQYF
TRBJ1-1,TRBV10-3,NA,CAISERRNTEAFF
TRBJ1-2,TRBV28,NA,CASDDRGKNYGYTF
TRBJ1-6,TRBV4-3,NA,CASSQVATRSYNSPLHF
TRBJ2-2,TRBV28,NA,CASSSNQWTSGSSKGELFF
TRBJ2-1,TRBV7-8,NA,CASSSQEGYNEQFF
TRBJ2-2,TRBV11-2,NA,CASSLTGGYTGELFF
TRBJ1-1,TRBV11-3,NA,CASSSGGVTEAFF
TRBJ2-5,TRBV21-1,NA,CASSKSDQETQYF
TRBJ2-3,TRBV19,few,CASSVTSGNTQYF
TRBJ1-5,TRBV9,NA,CASSEGGFLDQPQHF
TRBJ2-7,TRBV19,few,CASRTAGSDEQYF
TRBJ2-7,TRBV27,NA,CASSPRQGLGTLRF
TRBJ1-2,TRBV2,NA,CASRGGTGREDYGYTF
TRBJ2-5,TRBV6-6,NA,CASEFLGSKTQYF
TRBJ1-1,TRBV7-2,NA,CASTLPALAEAFF
TRBJ1-4,TRBV9,NA,CASSARTGNEKLFF
TRBJ1-5,TRBV27,NA,CASSLSPHSAQHF
TRBJ1-1,TRBV5-6,NA,CASSLGNPGDTEAFF
TRBJ2-5,TRBV6-5,once,CASSSRGETQYF
TRBJ1-1,TRBV6-6,medium-sized,CASLAGRKTNTEAFF
TRBJ1-5,TRBV5-6,few,CASSFPNQPQHF
TRBJ2-5,TRBV7-3,NA,CASSFYSGGQETQYF
TRBJ2-1,TRBV30,NA,CAWSGQGLAGALSSYNEQFF
TRBJ2-3,TRBV4-3,NA,CASSQGVDRYTQYF
TRBJ2-3,TRBV4-2,NA,CASSQGEGVSTDTQYF
TRBJ1-3,TRBV15,NA,CATSSADRTANGNTIYF
TRBJ2-3,TRBV4-3,few,CASSLGLAGGGLTDTQYF
TRBJ1-1,TRBV7-2,NA,CASSLGQGLMNTEAFF
TRBJ2-5,TRBV29-1,NA,CSVGHSSRETQYF
TRBJ2-5,TRBV19,NA,CASSDRTGEKTQYF
TRBJ2-3,TRBV19,NA,CASSRQGTDTQYF
TRBJ2-5,TRBV5-5,NA,CASSLRPGSYQETQYF
TRBJ2-4,TRBV18,NA,CASSFTQQGASHKNIQYF
TRBJ2-1,TRBV5-1,NA,CASSLAVGRNDEQFF
TRBJ2-1,TRBV4-2,NA,CASSQDPVLNEQFF
TRBJ2-1,TRBV29-1,NA,CSVEGASGVSSYNEQFF
TRBJ2-5,TRBV28,NA,CASSLVGLQETQYF
TRBJ2-1,TRBV6-5,NA,CASRGQGTYNEQFF
TRBJ1-4,TRBV14,few,CASSQELAGPNEKLFF
TRBJ1-3,TRBV27,NA,CASSPGQGAYGNTIYF
TRBJ1-2,TRBV6-1,large,CASSWGQGSPYGYTF
TRBJ2-7,TRBV6-5,NA,CASSYRAAPYEQYF
TRBJ2-1,TRBV5-1,NA,CATSRTGMIYNEQFF
TRBJ2-7,TRBV19,NA,CASSIAYRYEQYF
TRBJ2-5,TRBV5-1,NA,CASSLVTSGPQETQYF
TRBJ2-7,TRBV4-2,NA,CASSQASWEEDEQYF
TRBJ2-3,TRBV7-9,NA,CASSLEGTGTDTQYF
TRBJ2-3,TRBV18,NA,CASSPGPKVDTQYF
TRBJ2-7,TRBV30,NA,CAWSPIGSSSYEQYF
TRBJ2-3,TRBV5-1,NA,CASSFSGGASPDTQYF